A selection of T cell receptor beta chains follows, all from one sample in a study of blood T cell repertoires in COVID-19. Profiled with immunoSEQ multiplex PCR; TCRdb holds only in-frame clones, not every one. Of around 250,000 clones in the sample, more than 85% were seen once. The sample comprised PBMCs or T cells enriched from blood (not recorded which). All receptors derive from a woman aged 45-59 years who had recovered from COVID-19. Both conserved end residues are part of each CDR3. Fields, in order: clone size, J gene, D gene, V gene, CDR3 protein, CDR3 DNA. A D gene is named only where the DNA matches it firmly. Clone size is shown for a subset of rows, as once, few, many or a class of expanded clone.

>NA|TRBJ2-5|NA|TRBV6-5
CASSQRLYGETQYF
TGTGCCAGCAGCCAACGTCTCTACGGTGAGACCCAGTACTTC
>NA|TRBJ2-2|NA|TRBV2
CASRTTGTGELFF
TGTGCCAGCAGGACTACAGGGACCGGGGAGCTGTTTTTT
>NA|TRBJ1-4|TRBD1|TRBV28
CASSGGRDRDEKLFF
TGTGCCAGCAGCGGAGGCCGGGACAGGGATGAAAAACTGTTTTTT
>NA|TRBJ1-4|NA|TRBV4-2
CASSPTISSNEKLFF
TGTGCCAGCAGCCCTACTATTAGCTCTAATGAAAAACTGTTTTTT
>NA|TRBJ2-5|NA|TRBV28
CASSLLAPETQYF
TGTGCCAGCAGTTTACTAGCTCCGGAGACCCAGTACTTC
>NA|TRBJ1-1|NA|TRBV10-3
CAISPNSAGNTEAFF
TGTGCCATCAGCCCGAACAGTGCGGGGAACACTGAAGCTTTCTTT
>NA|TRBJ1-3|NA|TRBV2
CASSELWGDLPGNTIYF
TGTGCCAGCAGTGAGTTGTGGGGGGATCTTCCTGGAAACACCATATATTTT
>once|TRBJ2-1|TRBD2|TRBV3-1/TRBV3-2
CASSQGGLAGRYEQFF
TGTGCCAGCAGCCAAGGGGGACTAGCGGGAAGATATGAGCAGTTCTTC
>NA|TRBJ2-3|TRBD2|TRBV18
CASSPPGLAGTDTQYF
TGTGCCAGCTCACCGCCGGGACTAGCAGGGACAGATACGCAGTATTTT
>NA|TRBJ2-5|TRBD2|TRBV3-1/TRBV3-2
CASSRGGTSGVRETQYF
TGTGCCAGCAGCCGAGGTGGGACTAGCGGGGTTCGGGAGACCCAGTACTTC
>NA|TRBJ2-1|TRBD1|TRBV6-5
CASSYSRQGFNEQFF
TGTGCCAGCAGTTACTCGCGACAGGGGTTTAATGAGCAGTTCTTC
>NA|TRBJ2-1|TRBD1|TRBV3-1/TRBV3-2
CASSHLPGQGAGNEQFF
TGTGCCAGCAGCCACTTGCCGGGACAGGGGGCCGGGAATGAGCAGTTCTTC
>once|TRBJ1-6|NA|TRBV28
CASSLGAQGRSSPLHF
TGTGCCAGCAGTTTGGGGGCCCAGGGACGCAGTTCACCCCTCCACTTT
>once|TRBJ1-5|NA|TRBV15
CATSREGIRRTRGNQPQHF
TGTGCCACCAGCAGAGAGGGAATTCGGCGGACGCGGGGCAATCAGCCCCAGCATTTT
>NA|TRBJ1-5|TRBD1|TRBV19
CASRIRTGGYSNQPQHF
TGTGCCAGTAGAATCAGGACAGGGGGATATAGCAATCAGCCCCAGCATTTT
>NA|TRBJ1-1|NA|TRBV4-2
CASSQELLRDEAFF
TGTGCCAGCAGCCAAGAACTCCTACGCGATGAAGCTTTCTTT
>NA|TRBJ2-3|NA|TRBV18
CASTPPSEQADTQYF
TGTGCCAGCACTCCGCCGAGTGAACAGGCAGATACGCAGTATTTT
>NA|TRBJ2-7|NA|TRBV12-3/TRBV12-4
CASSLGRPHEQYF
TGTGCCAGCAGTTTAGGGCGGCCCCACGAGCAGTACTTC
>NA|TRBJ2-7|NA|TRBV7-6
CASGGLSSYEQYF
TGTGCCAGCGGGGGACTTTCGTCCTACGAGCAGTACTTC
>NA|TRBJ1-5|NA|TRBV27
CASSGSPGDSNQPQHF
TGTGCCAGCAGTGGTTCTCCAGGGGATAGCAATCAGCCCCAGCATTTT
>NA|TRBJ1-1|NA|TRBV6-1
CASSEFLGTRWAEAFF
TGTGCCAGCAGTGAATTTCTAGGGACACGCTGGGCTGAAGCTTTCTTT
>few|TRBJ2-2|TRBD2|TRBV18
CASSSTVTSGSFGELFF
TGTGCCAGCTCATCCACTGTCACTAGCGGGAGTTTCGGGGAGCTGTTTTTT
>NA|TRBJ2-7|TRBD1|TRBV7-9
CASSRTGKHEQYF
TGTGCCAGCAGCCGGACAGGAAAGCACGAGCAGTACTTC
>NA|TRBJ2-7|TRBD2|TRBV19
CASSIRGLPYEQYF
TGTGCCAGTAGTATACGGGGACTACCTTACGAGCAGTACTTC
>NA|TRBJ2-1|TRBD2|TRBV9
CASSPLAGGTNEQFF
TGTGCCAGCAGCCCGCTAGCGGGAGGCACAAATGAGCAGTTCTTC
>NA|TRBJ2-4|TRBD2|TRBV30
CALSGTFNIQYF
TGTGCCTTAAGCGGGACCTTCAACATTCAGTACTTC
>NA|TRBJ1-6|NA|TRBV7-2
CASSPVPSSYNSPLHF
TGTGCCAGCAGCCCTGTTCCTAGCTCCTATAATTCACCCCTCCACTTT
>once|TRBJ1-2|NA|TRBV29-1
CSVAPGINYGYTF
TGCAGCGTTGCTCCGGGGATTAACTATGGCTACACCTTC
>NA|TRBJ1-5|TRBD1|TRBV15
CATSTRDSFGQPQHF
TGTGCCACCAGCACCCGGGACAGTTTTGGGCAGCCCCAGCATTTT
>NA|TRBJ2-5|TRBD2|TRBV18
CASSSTDGFYKELADAEETQYF
TGTGCCAGCTCATCTACGGACGGATTTTATAAGGAACTAGCGGACGCCGAAGAGACCCAGTACTTC
>few|TRBJ2-5|TRBD2|TRBV5-4
CASSLRTSGQETQYF
TGTGCCAGCAGCTTGAGGACTAGCGGACAAGAGACCCAGTACTTC
>NA|TRBJ2-5|TRBD1|TRBV6-5
CASSYWDREETQYF
TGTGCCAGCAGTTACTGGGACAGGGAAGAGACCCAGTACTTC
>NA|TRBJ2-5|TRBD1|TRBV5-1
CASSLAGTGITETQYF
TGCGCCAGCAGCTTAGCCGGGACAGGGATAACAGAGACCCAGTACTTC
>NA|TRBJ2-2|TRBD2|TRBV14
CASSQQLAGGTGELFF
TGTGCCAGCAGCCAACAGTTAGCGGGAGGGACCGGGGAGCTGTTTTTT
>NA|TRBJ2-5|NA|TRBV5-1
CASSLTTIQETQYF
TGCGCCAGCAGCTTGACAACCATCCAAGAGACCCAGTACTTC
>once|TRBJ2-3|TRBD2|TRBV7-2
CASSASSTSGRKADTQYF
TGTGCCAGCAGCGCCTCATCGACTAGCGGGCGGAAGGCAGATACGCAGTATTTT
>NA|TRBJ1-1|NA|TRBV12-3/TRBV12-4
CASRAGEGIGAFF
TGTGCCAGCAGGGCGGGAGAGGGGATAGGAGCTTTCTTT
>NA|TRBJ1-1|NA|TRBV5-8
CASSLDRNTEAFF
TGTGCCAGCAGCTTGGACAGGAACACTGAAGCTTTCTTT
>NA|TRBJ2-5|TRBD1|TRBV2
CASTRTTGVGETQYF
TGTGCCAGCACCCGAACCACAGGGGTGGGAGAGACCCAGTACTTC
>NA|TRBJ2-3|TRBD2|TRBV7-9
CASSLVRGGTDTQYF
TGTGCCAGCAGCTTAGTGCGGGGGGGCACAGATACGCAGTATTTT
>NA|TRBJ1-2|NA|TRBV28
CASYGTLSGYTF
TGTGCCAGCTACGGGACACTTAGTGGCTACACCTTC
>NA|TRBJ2-7|NA|TRBV5-4
CASSPGLGRGFSEQYF
TGTGCCAGCAGCCCTGGCTTAGGTCGAGGGTTTTCCGAGCAGTACTTC
>NA|TRBJ2-5|NA|TRBV20-1
CSASSSGAVGETQYF
TGCAGTGCTAGTTCATCGGGAGCGGTCGGAGAGACCCAGTACTTC
>NA|TRBJ2-5|NA|TRBV10-3
CAIGGAGQETQYF
TGTGCCATCGGCGGGGCCGGTCAAGAGACCCAGTACTTC
>NA|TRBJ2-2|NA|TRBV11-3
CASSSSATSGELFF
TGTGCCAGCAGCTCCTCTGCAACAAGCGGGGAGCTGTTTTTT
>NA|TRBJ2-3|TRBD2|TRBV7-9
CASSRSGLASLTDTQYF
TGTGCCAGCAGCCGATCGGGACTAGCGAGTCTCACAGATACGCAGTATTTT
>NA|TRBJ2-7|NA|TRBV7-8
CASSLMTGVVYEQYF
TGTGCCAGCAGCTTAATGACGGGAGTAGTGTACGAGCAGTACTTC
>NA|TRBJ2-3|NA|TRBV28
CASRLLATITDTQYF
TGTGCCAGCAGACTTCTGGCGACAATCACAGATACGCAGTATTTT
>few|TRBJ1-6|TRBD1|TRBV27
CASRPDRDRGRSPLHF
TGTGCCAGCAGACCAGACCGGGACAGGGGCCGTTCACCCCTCCACTTT
>NA|TRBJ2-1|TRBD1|TRBV29-1
CSVASGTGTYNEQFF
TGCAGCGTTGCTTCCGGGACAGGGACCTACAATGAGCAGTTCTTC
>NA|TRBJ2-7|NA|TRBV27
CASRVRGPSNEQYF
TGTGCCAGCAGGGTAAGGGGTCCGTCTAACGAGCAGTACTTC
>NA|TRBJ1-6|TRBD1|TRBV27
CASSLKGTGASPLHF
TGTGCCAGCAGTTTAAAAGGGACAGGGGCTTCACCCCTCCACTTT
>NA|TRBJ2-5|TRBD1|TRBV7-8
CASSLALTGVETQYF
TGTGCCAGCAGCTTAGCCCTGACAGGGGTGGAGACCCAGTACTTC
>NA|TRBJ1-2|NA|TRBV19
CASSPNRSYGYTF
TGTGCCAGTAGCCCAAACAGGTCCTATGGCTACACCTTC